This T cell receptor (beta chain) was found in a study of T cell repertoires in cytomegalovirus infection. MiXCR was run by TCRdb on the reads, yielding one entry per CDR3 protein. The sample lists 500,000 or so distinct CDR3 sequences, about 15% occurring once. This CDR3 spans 13 amino acids. Trimming removed 7 bases at V and 7 bases at J, with 13 bases between. The germline gives CDR1 SEHNR, CDR2 FQNEAQ (reference sequence). This clonotype was seen more than once but under ten times. The clonotype was recovered from a human donor in good health (CMV status not recorded). Some clones in this sample may be carry-over from other donors' samples. V gene TRBV7-9 combines with J gene TRBJ1-4; tentative D call: TRBD1 (5 bases). The material sequenced was CD8+ T cells from PBMCs. The CDR3 DNA is TGTGCCAGCACCCCTAGGGGATTTGAAAAACTGTTTTTT. It codes for CASTPRGFEKLFF.